These 16 T cell receptor beta chains originate from one sample sequenced in a study of stem cell transplantation in POMP-related autoinflammatory disease. TCRdb's copy holds only in-frame clones and misses some; the assay was immunoSEQ multiplex PCR. The sample has over 60,000 clones; roughly 88% are singletons. This specimen was CD4+ T cells from PBMCs, taken after stem cell transplantation. These receptors all come from a human patient with POMP-related autoinflammation and immune dysregulation (PRAID). Some T cells may originate from the graft donor.

The chain carries TRBV5-5 and TRBJ2-1; D possibly corresponds to TRBD2 (6 bases). The CDR3 sequence is 14 residues long. V was pared by 4 bases and J by 2 bases, with 10 bases between. Germline V lookup: CDR1 SGHKS, CDR2 YYEKEE (reference sequence). The CDR3 DNA reads TGTGCCAGCAGCAAACCGGGAGCCTACAATGAGCAGTTCTTC. This gives the protein CASSKPGAYNEQFF.

The chain joins TRBV5-1 to TRBJ2-2; D perhaps matches TRBD1 (5 bases). The CDR3 spans 15 residues. Germline V gene lookup returns CDR1 SGHRS and CDR2 YFSETQ. V lost 4 bases and J 3 bases, leaving 13 bases between the germline ends. The CDR3 loop is CASSPSGSHTGELFF. The CDR3 nucleotides read TGCGCCAGCAGCCCATCAGGGTCCCACACCGGGGAGCTGTTTTTT.

This clone was seen only once. The V call is TRBV2, the J call TRBJ1-5, with D possibly being TRBD1 (5 bases). This CDR3 region has 16 residues. The germline V gene has CDR1 SNHLY and CDR2 FYNNEI. Trimming cost V 1 base and J 4 bases, with 14 bases left between them. The CDR3 spells CASSEGLSDSNQPQHF. Here the CDR3 DNA reads TGTGCCAGCAGTGAAGGCCTTTCTGACAGTAATCAGCCCCAGCATTTT.

This clone was counted once. The V and J genes are TRBV12-3 or TRBV12-4 and TRBJ2-7; TRBD2 matches 7 bases. The CDR3 is 13 amino acids. Germline trimming cut 3 bases from V and 4 bases from J; bases unmatched to any gene: 3. DNA for the CDR3: TGTGCCAGCAGTTTTTCTAGCGGATACGAGCAGTACGTC. Translation gives CASSFSSGYEQYV.

The CDR3 nucleotides are TGTGCCACCAGCAGAGAAGGTCCGAACACTGAAGCTTTCTTT. Protein sequence: CATSREGPNTEAFF. The rearrangement links TRBV15 to TRBJ1-1, with D hard to call. V gave up 0 bases and J gave up 1 base, with 6 bases separating them. CDR3 length: 14 residues. Looked up from germline, CDR1 is LNHNV and CDR2 is YYDKDF (reference sequence).

This sequence joins TRBV28 and TRBJ1-1, with 8 nucleotides matching TRBD1. From germline, CDR1 is MDHEN and CDR2 SYDVKM. After removal of 5 bases from V and 10 bases from J, the junction contained 3 bases not matched to a gene. This CDR3 is 11 amino acids long. As DNA, the CDR3 is TGTGCCAGCAGTCTAGGGACAGGAGCTTTCTTT. Its translation: CASSLGTGAFF.

The chain employs TRBV19 and TRBJ2-1, with 14 bases lining up with TRBD2. This CDR3 is 18 amino acids long. With V trimmed by 5 bases and J by 0 bases, 6 bases remained unmatched. In germline, CDR1 is LNHDA, CDR2 SQIVND (reference sequence). Here the CDR3 DNA reads TGTGCCAGTAGTGCGCGGACTAGCGGGAGGAGCTCCTACAATGAGCAGTTCTTC. Amino acid sequence: CASSARTSGRSSYNEQFF.

J is TRBJ2-7 and V is TRBV6-1; unclear D gene. The germline V and J ends were trimmed by 3 bases and 3 bases, with 12 bases remaining between them. Germline V gene sequence: CDR1 MNHNS, CDR2 SASEGT. The CDR3 length is 14 residues. For the CDR3, the DNA is TGTGCCAGCAGTGAGGTAGATTCCCTCTACGAGCAGTACTTC. It encodes CASSEVDSLYEQYF.

The sample holds one count of this clone. The chain carries TRBV5-6 and TRBJ1-4; D possibly corresponds to TRBD1 (6 bases). From germline, CDR1 is SGHDT and CDR2 YYEEEE. The CDR3 totals 14 residues. Trimming took off 4 bases at V and 3 bases at J, with 10 bases between the two ends. The CDR3 region has the DNA TGTGCCAGCAGCCTCAGGGGTTCTAATGAAAAACTGTTTTTT. As protein: CASSLRGSNEKLFF.

The V and J genes are TRBV24-1 and TRBJ2-3; 8 bases fit TRBD2. This CDR3 has 16 residues. J was trimmed by 7 bases and V by 2 bases; bases with no gene match: 10. CDR1 is KGHDR and CDR2 is SFDVKD in the germline V gene. The CDR3 DNA reads as TGTGCCACCAGTGATTCGGGACTAGTGGGGGGGCATACGCAGTATTTT. Its protein product is CATSDSGLVGGHTQYF.

V gene TRBV5-1 combines with J gene TRBJ2-2; D is undetermined. The CDR3 runs to 14 residues. Germline V gene data show CDR1 as SGHRS and CDR2 as YFSETQ. V lost 4 bases and J lost 0, with 7 bases in between. Here the CDR3 reads CASSESSNTGELFF. The CDR3 coding sequence is TGCGCCAGCAGCGAGTCCTCGAACACCGGGGAGCTGTTTTTT.

The chain couples TRBV20-1 to TRBJ2-1, with D perhaps given as TRBD1 or TRBD2 (5 bases each). Germline V lookup: CDR1 DFQATT, CDR2 SNEGSKA (reference sequence). This CDR3 has 10 amino acids. Trimming cost V 6 bases and J 10 bases, with 10 bases left between them. The DNA for the CDR3 is TGCAGTGCCGACTGGGGGGAGCAGTTCTTC. Protein product: CSADWGEQFF.

The chain recombines TRBV5-6 with TRBJ2-7, with D possibly TRBD2 on 6 matching bases. Germline loops: CDR1 SGHDT, CDR2 YYEEEE. Trimming shortened V by 4 bases and J by 6 bases, and 17 bases separated the two germline ends. The CDR3 contains 14 residues. CDR3 amino acids: CASSAGSAGGEQYF. CDR3 nucleotides: TGTGCCAGCAGCGCGGGATCGGCGGGCGGCGAGCAGTACTTC. The variable domain in full, with the rest retrieved from reference TRBV5-6 and TRBJ2-7, is DAGVTQSPTHLIKTRGQQVTLRCSPKSGHDTVSWYQQALGQGPQFIFQYYEEEERQRGNFPDRFSGHQFPNYSSELNVNALLLGDSALYLCASSAGSAGGEQYFGPGTRLTVT.

This clone appeared once. CDR3 DNA: TGTGCCAGCAGCTCCCAGACTAGTGGGGAGACCCAGTACTTC. As protein: CASSSQTSGETQYF. The rearrangement uses TRBV7-2 and TRBJ2-5; the D gene is possibly TRBD2 (6 bases). Germline CDR1 is SGHTA and CDR2 is FQGNSA. V gave up 4 bases and J gave up 5 bases, with 14 bases separating them. The CDR3 contains 14 residues.

The V and J genes are TRBV10-1 and TRBJ1-3; D ambiguous. Germline assignment: CDR1 WNHNN and CDR2 SYGVQD (reference sequence). CDR3 size: 13 residues. Trimming took 6 bases from V and 2 from J, leaving 8 bases between them. DNA for the CDR3: TGCGCCAGCAGCTCCAGCCCTGGAAACACCATATATTTT. This gives the protein CASSSSPGNTIYF.

A single count supports this clone. This chain links TRBV2 with TRBJ2-2; TRBD1 might be the D (5 bases). V shed 5 bases and J shed 0 bases, with 7 bases lying between them. Germline lookup yields CDR1 SNHLY and CDR2 FYNNEI. The CDR3 loop spans 14 amino acids. Here the CDR3 reads CASSRGPNTGELFF. Here the CDR3 DNA reads TGTGCCAGCAGTAGGGGTCCGAACACCGGGGAGCTGTTTTTT.